These T cell receptor beta chains were read from a single sample in a study of T-cell reconstitution after alpha-beta-depleted transplantation in children. TCRdb called the PCR reads again in MiXCR, with one record for every CDR3 protein. This sample yields around 580,000 distinct CDR3 sequences, of which 20% to 25% are seen a single time; about 14% belongs to the top ten. The sequencing here drew on PBMCs, mostly from graft donor cells, taken 360 days after TCRalphabeta/CD19-depleted stem cell transplant. These receptors all stem from a boy younger than two who had a stem cell transplant for acute myeloid leukemia, so the T cells may come from the graft donor. CDR3s include the opening cysteine and the closing phenylalanine or tryptophan. D genes are given only for firm matches. Only part of the rows carry a size: once, few, many, or a class if the clone is expanded.

clone_size	v_call	j_call	d_call	cdr3_nt	cdr3_aa
-	TRBV29-1	TRBJ1-2	-	TGCAGCGTTGAGGGGCCAGGCAAGCCGAAGGGGAGCTACACCTTC	CSVEGPGKPKGSYTF
many	TRBV9	TRBJ1-2	-	TGTGCCAGCAGCGTAACTCAGGGGCCCGTCTATGGCTACACCTTC	CASSVTQGPVYGYTF
many	TRBV20-1	TRBJ1-2	-	TGCAGTGCGAGGGGTCCCTCGGATAACTATGGCTACACCTTC	CSARGPSDNYGYTF
-	TRBV20-1	TRBJ2-5	-	TGCAGTGCTATTCGGGACACGATGGGGGAGACCCAGTACTTC	CSAIRDTMGETQYF
few	TRBV20-1	TRBJ2-7	-	TGCAGTGCTAGAGGGCGTTGGGGGGGGCACTACGAGCAGTACTTC	CSARGRWGGHYEQYF
-	TRBV24-1	TRBJ2-7	-	TGTGCCACCGCGGGTGATAGCATCTACGAGCAGTACTTC	CATAGDSIYEQYF
-	TRBV20-1	TRBJ2-1	TRBD1	TGCAGTGCTGCCGTGGACAGGGGTTACAATGAGCAGTTCTTC	CSAAVDRGYNEQFF
-	TRBV2	TRBJ2-2	-	TGTGCCAGCAGGACCACAGCAGCCGGGGAGCTGTTTTTT	CASRTTAAGELFF
-	TRBV27	TRBJ2-1	-	TGTGCCAGCAGTTTACAGGGTAGGTCCTACAATGAGCAGTTCTTC	CASSLQGRSYNEQFF
few	TRBV12-3/TRBV12-4	TRBJ2-1	-	TGTGCCAGCCTTATCGGCAGTTCCTACAATGAGCAGTTCTTC	CASLIGSSYNEQFF
many	TRBV20-1	TRBJ2-5	TRBD2	TGCAGTGCTAGCGGGGGAGGGCAAGAGACCCAGTACTTC	CSASGGGQETQYF
many	TRBV5-6	TRBJ1-1	-	TGTGCCAGCAGCCTCCTCCGAGTAGGGGGAAACACTGAAGCTTTCTTT	CASSLLRVGGNTEAFF
-	TRBV11-2	TRBJ2-4	TRBD2	TGTGCCAGCAGTTCGGTACTAGCGGGGGGGCGAACCGTAGCCAAAAACATTCAGTACTTC	CASSSVLAGGRTVAKNIQYF
few	TRBV21-1	TRBJ1-4	-	TGTGCCAGCAGCGAGGACGACGGAGAAAAACTGTTTTTT	CASSEDDGEKLFF
-	TRBV12-3/TRBV12-4	TRBJ1-3	-	TGTGCCAGCAGTCCTCGACAGATTGGAAACACCATATATTTT	CASSPRQIGNTIYF
-	TRBV29-1	TRBJ2-2	TRBD1	TGCAGCGTCGCGACAGGGGTCACCGGGGAGCTGTTTTTT	CSVATGVTGELFF
few	TRBV20-1	TRBJ2-3	-	TGCAGTGCTAGGCACTTGGAGTCTAGCACAGATACGCAGTATTTT	CSARHLESSTDTQYF
few	TRBV7-7	TRBJ2-5	-	TGTGCCAGCAGCTTATGGACCCAGAATCAAGAGACCCAGTACTTC	CASSLWTQNQETQYF
-	TRBV20-1	TRBJ1-5	-	TGCAGTGCTAGTGAGATTCCGGAACAATATAGCAATCAGCCCCAGCATTTT	CSASEIPEQYSNQPQHF
-	TRBV27	TRBJ2-5	TRBD2	TGTGCCAGCAGTCCGGGACTAGAAGGGGAGACCCAGTACTTC	CASSPGLEGETQYF
-	TRBV6-2/TRBV6-3	TRBJ1-2	-	TGTGCCAGCAGTCCCCGCTCCTATGGCTACACCTTC	CASSPRSYGYTF
-	TRBV20-1	TRBJ2-2	-	TGCAGTGCTTTGTCTGGCGTTGACACCGGGGAGCTGTTTTTT	CSALSGVDTGELFF
-	TRBV19	TRBJ1-2	-	TGTGCCAGTAGGGACGGACTGACACATGGCTACACCTTC	CASRDGLTHGYTF
-	TRBV5-1	TRBJ2-5	TRBD1	TGCACCAGCAGCCCGGATGGGACAGCCCAAGAGACCCAGTACTTC	CTSSPDGTAQETQYF
few	TRBV12-3/TRBV12-4	TRBJ2-7	-	TGTGCCAGCAGTTTTGACCGAAGCTCCTACGAGCAGTACTTC	CASSFDRSSYEQYF
many	TRBV20-1	TRBJ2-3	-	TGCAGTGCTATCCTGCGGGATACGCAGTATTTT	CSAILRDTQYF
many	TRBV7-9	TRBJ2-1	-	TGTGCCAGCAGAATTATAGTATCAGAGCAGTTCTTC	CASRIIVSEQFF
many	TRBV20-1	TRBJ1-5	TRBD1	TGCAGTGCTAGATCCCCCGACAGGGGAGTTGTCTATAGCAATCAGCCCCAGCATTTT	CSARSPDRGVVYSNQPQHF
-	TRBV7-8	TRBJ2-1	TRBD2	TGTGCCAGCAGCTTGGGACTATCGAACTACAATGAGCAGTTCTTC	CASSLGLSNYNEQFF
-	TRBV20-1	TRBJ1-1	-	TGCAGTGCTAGAGATCCCCTTAGGGCTTTCTTT	CSARDPLRAFF
-	TRBV5-5	TRBJ2-3	-	TGTGCCAGCAGCTTGGAAGGGAGACGCAGAGCAGATACGCAGTATTTT	CASSLEGRRRADTQYF
few	TRBV20-1	TRBJ1-5	TRBD1	TGCAGTGCTAGAGTTCAGGGGGCTAGCAATCAGCCCCAGCATTTT	CSARVQGASNQPQHF
-	TRBV12-5	TRBJ2-7	TRBD2	TGTGCTAGTGGAACCCGAGGGGAGGGAGCGACCTACGAGCAGTACTTC	CASGTRGEGATYEQYF
many	TRBV20-1	TRBJ2-6	TRBD1	TGCAGTGCTAGAGGAGGGGAGACAGGGGGCTGGGCCAACGTCCTGACTTTC	CSARGGETGGWANVLTF
-	TRBV11-3	TRBJ1-2	TRBD1	TGTGCCAGCAGCTTATTAACCAGGGGGCGCGGCTACACCTTC	CASSLLTRGRGYTF
many	TRBV5-1	TRBJ2-1	TRBD1	TGCGCCAGCAGCAGGGGGACAGATAATGAGCAGTTCTTC	CASSRGTDNEQFF
-	TRBV4-3	TRBJ2-2	-	TGCGCCAGCAGCCAAGATTGGCGTACCGGGGAGCTGTTTTTT	CASSQDWRTGELFF
many	TRBV3-1	TRBJ2-6	-	TGTGCCAGCAGCCAAATTTCGGGACAACGCTCTGGGGCCAACGTCCTGACTTTC	CASSQISGQRSGANVLTF
-	TRBV7-2	TRBJ2-1	-	TGTGCCAGCAGCCGACAGAGGGGGGATGAGCAGTTCTTC	CASSRQRGDEQFF
few	TRBV6-5	TRBJ2-5	-	TGTGCCAGCAGTTACGAGTTGGGCGAGACCCAGTACTTC	CASSYELGETQYF
-	TRBV18	TRBJ2-7	TRBD1	TGTGCCAGCTCATCCCGGGACAGGGCTTCCGAGCAGTACTTC	CASSSRDRASEQYF
many	TRBV5-1	TRBJ2-2	-	TGCGCCAGCAGCTTGGTGCAGGGCACCGGGGAGCTGTTTTTT	CASSLVQGTGELFF